This TCR beta chain is drawn from a study of blood T cell repertoires in COVID-19. Study as a whole: The United States, Italy and Spain supplied acute and convalescent COVID-19 samples. PBMCs, B-cell-depleted T cells, or T cells were the source of the cDNA or gDNA that made up the material.

Per the original data handling: Amplifying reference gene primers gave estimates of nucleated cell counts. TCRdb keeps only in-frame clones here, not all; method: immunoSEQ multiplex PCR. D and trimming come from the DNA, and the V and J calls and clone size come from that table. The table includes over 45,000 clones, around 86% detected once. Germline V gives CDR1 LNHNV, CDR2 YYDKDF (reference sequence). With 3 bases clipped from V and 3 bases from J, the junction kept 19 bases outside the gene matches. The CDR3 consists of 19 residues. The sequence was collected from a man in his fifties or sixties with active COVID-19. Input material: peripheral blood. This rearrangement joins TRBV15 to TRBJ1-1; 7 bases line up with TRBD1. As DNA, the CDR3 is TGTGCCACCAGCAGGGAGGGGGCACTCCGGGACTTAGGGTACACTGAAGCTTTCTTT. The encoded protein is CATSREGALRDLGYTEAFF.